The subject of this entry is one T cell receptor (beta chain). This CDR3 comprises 13 residues. Germline CDR1 and CDR2: SQVTM and ANQGSEA. Trimming removed 8 bases at V and 2 bases at J, with 16 bases between. This specimen belongs to a study of cytomegalovirus exposure and HLA in healthy donors. The PCR had 60 Vbeta and 13 Jbeta primers. The table came from immunoSEQ multiplex PCR; TCRdb's copy has only in-frame clones and leaves some out. The sample shows about 160,000 clones, approximately 82% of them seen only once. Sequenced material: PBMCs. V gene TRBV29-1 combines with J gene TRBJ2-7, with D unresolved. The sequence derives from a man aged 50 to 60 in good health and CMV-seropositive. CDR3 DNA sequence: TGCAGCCAGCCGCGAGGCATTGCCTACGAGCAGTACTTC. The encoded protein is CSQPRGIAYEQYF.